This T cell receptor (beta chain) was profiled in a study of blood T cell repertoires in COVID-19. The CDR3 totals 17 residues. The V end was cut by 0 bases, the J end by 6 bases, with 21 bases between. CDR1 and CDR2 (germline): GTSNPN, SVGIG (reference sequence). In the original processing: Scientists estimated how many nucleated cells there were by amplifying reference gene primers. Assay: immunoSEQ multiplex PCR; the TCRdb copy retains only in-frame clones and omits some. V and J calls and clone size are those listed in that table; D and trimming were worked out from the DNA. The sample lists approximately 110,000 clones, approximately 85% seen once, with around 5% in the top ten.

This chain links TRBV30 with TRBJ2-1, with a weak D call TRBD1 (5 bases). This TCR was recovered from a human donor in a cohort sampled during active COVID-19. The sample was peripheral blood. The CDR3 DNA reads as TGTGCCTGGAGTGTACGTCCCCCCACCGCTAGGGGCAATGAGCAGTTCTTC. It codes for CAWSVRPPTARGNEQFF.